This T cell receptor beta chain was recorded in a study of T cells in Graves' hyperthyroidism and ophthalmopathy. Study-wide results and limits: Using 13 V-J features, a model discriminated ophthalmopathy from stable hyperthyroidism. In the blood, most expanded thyroid clonotypes above 0.001 appeared as well.

Under 3 months was the duration of disease in ophthalmopathy patients, who also had a Clinical Activity Score of at least 3 and a NOSPECS grade of at least 4. Each diagnosis was grounded in clinical symptoms, serum thyroxine and TRAb, thyroid ultrasound, and orbital computed tomography. This clonotype has just a few counts. Its antigen is undetermined. Amplified regions were TCR beta CDR3 sequences from RNA transcripts. An initial round of RT-PCR targeting the TCR CDR3 relied on the HTBI primer set. MiXCR was run by TCRdb on the multiplex PCR reads, yielding one entry per CDR3 protein. The data hold nearly 600,000 distinct CDR3 sequences, with about 14% observed a single time. There are 15 residues in the CDR3. Germline values: CDR1 MDHEN, CDR2 SYDVKM. V lost 3 bases to trimming and J lost 5 bases, with 11 bases between them.

This chain links TRBV28 with TRBJ1-6; D might be TRBD1 (5 bases). Sample: blood. The origin of this receptor is a young woman with Graves' ophthalmopathy. The CDR3: CASSLSQGDNSPLHF. As DNA, the CDR3 is TGTGCCAGCAGTTTGAGTCAGGGCGATAATTCACCCCTCCACTTT.